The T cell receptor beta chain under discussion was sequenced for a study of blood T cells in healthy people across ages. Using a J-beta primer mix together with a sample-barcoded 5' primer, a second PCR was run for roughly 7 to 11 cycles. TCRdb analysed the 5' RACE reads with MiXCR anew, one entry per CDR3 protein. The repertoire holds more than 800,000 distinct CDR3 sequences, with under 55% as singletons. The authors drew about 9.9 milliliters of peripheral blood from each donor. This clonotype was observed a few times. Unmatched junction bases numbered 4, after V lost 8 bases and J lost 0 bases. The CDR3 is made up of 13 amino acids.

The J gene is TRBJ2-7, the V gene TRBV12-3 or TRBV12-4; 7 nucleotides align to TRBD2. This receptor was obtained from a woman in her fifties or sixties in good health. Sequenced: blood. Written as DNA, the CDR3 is TGTGCCAGCCGGGAGGCCGCCTCCTACGAGCAGTACTTC. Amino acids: CASREAASYEQYF.